The present T cell receptor beta chain was sequenced within a study of regulatory T cells in long-lasting Graves disease. The overall study: Antithyroid drugs had been taken under 3 months by newly diagnosed Graves' patients. General observations from the study: Persistent disease showed a preference for TRBV28, TRBJ1-2 and TRBJ2-5.

This clonotype has more than one count but fewer than ten. The antigen remains undetermined. Time point of the sample: newly diagnosed GD, antithyroid drugs for less than 3 months. The TCR library used RNA extracted from PBMCs. Both iRepertoire HTBI primers and Arm-PCR of CDR3 regions were used to build the TCR beta libraries. TCRdb re-called the multiplex PCR reads through MiXCR, storing one row per CDR3 protein. The repertoire includes about 530,000 distinct CDR3 sequences, about 16% of them detected once, and 20% to 25% sits in the top ten. The CDR3 contains 15 residues. J lost 5 bases, V lost 6 bases, and 15 bases had no gene match. Germline CDR1 is DFQATT and CDR2 is SNEGSKA (reference sequence). This same sample was also taken into another study, of T cells in Graves' hyperthyroidism and ophthalmopathy.

The TCR was taken from a woman aged 35-60 years with Graves disease. This sample comprised peripheral blood mononuclear cells (PBMCs), obtained at new diagnosis, from a patient treated with antithyroid drugs. The chain recombines TRBV20-1 with TRBJ2-7, with TRBD1 matching over 8 bases. The CDR3 DNA is TGCAGTGCCACGGACAGGGAGAAGATTTGGGACGAGCAGTACTTC. This codes for CSATDREKIWDEQYF.